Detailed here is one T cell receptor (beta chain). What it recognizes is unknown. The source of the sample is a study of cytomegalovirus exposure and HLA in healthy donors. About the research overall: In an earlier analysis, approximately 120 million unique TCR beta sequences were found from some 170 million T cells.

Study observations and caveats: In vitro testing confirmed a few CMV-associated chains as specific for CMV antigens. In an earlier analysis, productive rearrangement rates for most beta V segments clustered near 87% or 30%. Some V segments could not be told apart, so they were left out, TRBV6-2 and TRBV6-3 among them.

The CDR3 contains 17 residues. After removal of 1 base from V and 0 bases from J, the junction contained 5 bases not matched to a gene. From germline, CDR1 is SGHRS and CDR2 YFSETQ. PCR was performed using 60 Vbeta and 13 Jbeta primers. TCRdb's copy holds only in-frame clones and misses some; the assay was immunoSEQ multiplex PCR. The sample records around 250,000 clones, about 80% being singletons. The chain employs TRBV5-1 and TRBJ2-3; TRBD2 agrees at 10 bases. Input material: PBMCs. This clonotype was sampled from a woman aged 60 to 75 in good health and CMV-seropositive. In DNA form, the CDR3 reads TGCGCCAGCAGCTTGATGGCTAGCGGGAGTAGCACAGATACGCAGTATTTT. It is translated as CASSLMASGSSTDTQYF.